This T cell receptor (beta chain) was observed in a study of post-analysis software for immune sequencing data. Study summary: Multiple sclerosis in the patients followed relapsing-remitting, secondary progressive and progressive-relapsing courses. Study-level results: When compared against controls, multiple sclerosis patients showed significantly lower normalized Chao1 diversity. Samples sharing a preparation batch grouped tightly together when assessed by F measure. Patients carried roughly five TRBV segments more frequently than controls did, and TRBV5-6, TRBV5-1 and TRBV20-1 were among them.

cDNA libraries for TCR beta contained unique molecular identifiers. One entry per CDR3 protein results from TCRdb running MiXCR on the PCR reads. The profile shows roughly 670,000 distinct CDR3 sequences, 55% to 70% of them singletons. This clonotype was observed a handful of times. Its target is unknown. The J segment lost 5 bases and the V segment lost 0 bases, leaving 7 bases of the junction unmatched. The CDR3 is 16 residues long. Germline-derived CDR1 and CDR2 are SGHRS and YFSETQ. This chain connects TRBV5-1 to TRBJ2-7, with 11 bases identical to TRBD2. The clonotype was recovered from a girl aged 2-15 years with multiple sclerosis. The sample was blood. The CDR3 DNA follows: TGCGCCAGCAGCTTGGAAACTAGCGGGAGTGTCGACGAGCAGTACTTC. Protein product: CASSLETSGSVDEQYF.